These 22 T cell receptor beta chains were sequenced from one sample in a study of shared clonotypes between healthy human individuals. Assay used: immunoSEQ multiplex PCR; TCRdb lists only in-frame clones, some missing. The sample carries about 2.1 million clones, around 95% recorded once. Naivety among CD8 cells was defined by CD45RO negativity and positive CCR7 selection, thereby excluding terminally differentiated effector memory CD45RA+ cells. Input material: naive CD8+ T cells from PBMCs. The receptors stem from a man younger than 35 in good health. Some clones in this sample may be carry-over from other donors' samples.

This chain connects TRBV11-2 to TRBJ1-5; D is undetermined. The CDR3 loop spans 15 amino acids. Germline V gives CDR1 SGHAT, CDR2 FQNNGV. V lost 1 base and J lost 5, with 12 bases in between. CDR3 loop: CASSLGSGIHQPQHF. Written as DNA, the CDR3 is TGTGCCAGCAGCTTAGGGAGTGGGATCCATCAGCCCCAGCATTTT.

The J gene is TRBJ2-7, the V gene TRBV7-9; D gene ambiguous. Trimming left V 4 bases short and J 3 bases short, with 13 bases between. Germline V gene sequence: CDR1 SEHNR, CDR2 FQNEAQ (reference sequence). This CDR3 has 14 amino acids. In DNA form, the CDR3 reads TGTGCCAGCAGCTCGACCGGCCCGAGCTACGAGCAGTACTTC. This gives the protein CASSSTGPSYEQYF.

The rearrangement links TRBV7-2 to TRBJ2-2; D gene unclear. This CDR3 region has 16 residues. Deletions cut 2 bases from V and 0 bases from J, with 10 bases between. Germline assignment: CDR1 SGHTA and CDR2 FQGNSA. The CDR3 DNA sequence: TGTGCCAGCAGCTTAAGGTCTCAGACGAACACCGGGGAGCTGTTTTTT. Amino acids: CASSLRSQTNTGELFF.

V gene TRBV5-1 combines with J gene TRBJ2-2; 13 nucleotides align to TRBD2. Trimming at V came to 4 bases and at J to 2 bases, leaving 11 bases not matched to a gene. CDR3 size: 19 residues. Germline V lookup: CDR1 SGHRS, CDR2 YFSETQ. CDR3 bases: TGCGCCAGCAGCCTACGAGGGACTAGCGGGACTCTAAACACCGGGGAGCTGTTTTTT. Translation: CASSLRGTSGTLNTGELFF.

The V gene is TRBV4-1, the J gene TRBJ2-2; 10 positions agree with TRBD2. The V segment lost 0 bases and the J segment 8 bases; nucleotides outside the gene matches: 6. Germline V lookup: CDR1 MGHRA, CDR2 YSYEKL. The CDR3 loop spans 16 amino acids. The CDR3: CASSQDLSSGRGELFF. CDR3 sequence (DNA): TGCGCCAGCAGCCAAGATCTCTCTAGCGGGAGAGGGGAGCTGTTTTTT.

The V call is TRBV9, the J call TRBJ2-7; D gene unclear. V gave up 3 bases and J gave up 6 bases, with 10 bases separating them. Germline V gene sequence: CDR1 SGDLS, CDR2 YYNGEE. The CDR3 spans 12 residues. The CDR3 DNA is TGTGCCAGCAGCGAGGAAGGGCGCGAGCAGTACTTC. Its translation: CASSEEGREQYF.

The rearrangement uses TRBV25-1 and TRBJ2-7, with TRBD2 identical over 9 bases. J lost 3 bases, V lost 6 bases, and 18 bases had no gene match. The CDR3 is made up of 18 amino acids. Germline CDR1 MGHDK, CDR2 SYGVNS. The CDR3 region is CASSQVFITGAGGYEQYF. CDR3 DNA: TGTGCCAGCAGCCAGGTTTTCATTACGGGAGCGGGAGGCTACGAGCAGTACTTC.

The V gene is TRBV19, the J gene TRBJ2-1, with D possibly being TRBD1 (6 bases). The germline CDR1 and CDR2 sequences are LNHDA and SQIVND (reference sequence). This CDR3 comprises 15 residues. Trimming pared 5 bases from V and 0 bases from J, leaving 11 bases between. The CDR3 sequence: CASSSDRLSYNEQFF. DNA of the CDR3: TGTGCCAGTAGTTCGGACAGACTCTCCTACAATGAGCAGTTCTTC.

Worth noting for this clone: The same CDR3 can be traced to other DNA sequences in this sample. The rearrangement joins TRBV27 to TRBJ2-7; D not resolved. Germline V gives CDR1 MNHEY, CDR2 SMNVEV (reference sequence). The CDR3 covers 13 residues. V was clipped by 3 bases and J by 0 bases, with 6 bases between them. CDR3 amino acids: CASSLSPSYEQYF. In DNA, the CDR3 is TGTGCCAGCAGTTTGTCCCCCTCCTACGAGCAGTACTTC.

V gene TRBV5-5 combines with J gene TRBJ2-2, with TRBD2 identical over 11 bases. This CDR3 region has 16 residues. The germline V gene encodes CDR1 SGHKS and CDR2 YYEKEE (reference sequence). Trimming took 5 bases from V and 5 from J; bases not matched to a gene: 8. CDR3 DNA: TGTGCCAGCAGGTTAGCGGGAGGGCCCTCAACCGGGGAGCTGTTTTTT. This sequence encodes CASRLAGGPSTGELFF.

The chain has TRBV6-1 and TRBJ2-7, with a possible D match to TRBD2 (5 bases). Germline CDR1 MNHNS, CDR2 SASEGT. The V and J ends lost 3 bases and 2 bases respectively, with 20 bases between them. The CDR3 covers 17 residues. In nucleotides, the CDR3 is TGTGCCAGCAGTGACCCCCTCTTAGCGCGTAATACCTACGAGCAGTACTTC. Protein product: CASSDPLLARNTYEQYF.

The chain is built from TRBV10-3 and TRBJ1-5; tentative D call: TRBD1 (5 bases). The V gene's germline CDR1 is ENHRY and CDR2 SYGVKD. CDR3 length: 16 residues. Trimming cost V 0 bases and J 0 bases, with 9 bases left between them. In DNA, the CDR3 is TGTGCCATCAGTGAGTCCTCAGGGAGTAGCAATCAGCCCCAGCATTTT. Amino acid sequence: CAISESSGSSNQPQHF.

To note about this clone: Other DNA sequences in the same sample also yield this CDR3. This chain uses TRBV15 with TRBJ2-2; the D is unclear. Germline V gene sequence: CDR1 LNHNV, CDR2 YYDKDF (reference sequence). CDR3 size: 14 residues. Deletions cut 6 bases from V and 2 bases from J, with 10 bases between. The CDR3 sequence: CATSRVRNTGELFF. DNA for the CDR3: TGTGCCACCAGTCGGGTCAGAAACACCGGGGAGCTGTTTTTT.

This chain uses TRBV6-1 with TRBJ2-5; TRBD1 or TRBD2 may be the D gene (5 bases each). Trimming removed 1 base from V and 7 bases from J, with 19 bases in between. The CDR3 totals 16 residues. Germline CDR1 reads MNHNS; CDR2 reads SASEGT. CDR3 amino acids: CASSEGPGRRLGTQYF. DNA for the CDR3: TGTGCCAGCAGTGAAGGACCGGGACGGAGGTTGGGGACCCAGTACTTC.

The V and J genes are TRBV28 and TRBJ2-2; 9 bases are shared with TRBD2. Germline values: CDR1 MDHEN, CDR2 SYDVKM. V shed 2 bases and J 6 bases; nucleotides not matched to a gene: 4. CDR3 length: 15 amino acids. CDR3 in DNA: TGTGCCAGCAGTTTACCGCGGGAGGGCTCCGGGGAGCTGTTTTTT. Amino acids: CASSLPREGSGELFF.

The rearrangement joins TRBV27 to TRBJ2-3; D call uncertain. Trimming stripped 11 bases from V and 2 bases from J, with 14 bases between. The CDR3 contains 13 residues. Germline V CDR1 and CDR2: MNHEY, SMNVEV (reference sequence). CDR3 protein: CAASSRFTDTQYF. The CDR3 DNA is TGTGCCGCGTCCTCCCGTTTCACAGATACGCAGTATTTT.

The CDR3: CASSGGQGYTDTQYF. The DNA of the CDR3 is TGTGCCAGCAGCGGGGGACAGGGGTACACAGATACGCAGTATTTT. This rearrangement joins TRBV5-6 to TRBJ2-3; the match to TRBD1 covers 10 bases. CDR3 length: 15 residues. Germline CDR1 SGHDT, CDR2 YYEEEE. The ends lost 4 bases at V and 2 bases at J; junction bases unmatched: 4.

V is TRBV11-2 and J is TRBJ2-7; D not certain. V lost 5 bases and J 0 bases, leaving 8 bases between the germline ends. Germline CDR1 and CDR2: SGHAT and FQNNGV. This CDR3 comprises 13 residues. CDR3 sequence (DNA): TGTGCCAGCAGCCCCTACCGCTCCTACGAGCAGTACTTC. It is translated as CASSPYRSYEQYF.

The V and J genes are TRBV2 and TRBJ2-7, with 8 bases matching TRBD1. CDR3 length equals 14 residues. The V gene's germline CDR1 is SNHLY and CDR2 FYNNEI. Losses at the gene ends were 8 bases for V and 0 bases for J; bases not matched to a gene: 6. CDR3 sequence: CASRDRGSSYEQYF. CDR3 DNA sequence: TGTGCCAGCCGAGACAGGGGCAGCTCCTACGAGCAGTACTTC. The variable domain in full, completed from reference TRBV2 and TRBJ2-7, reads EPEVTQTPSHQVTQMGQEVILRCVPISNHLYFYWYRQILGQKVEFLVSFYNNEISEKSEIFDDQFSVERPDGSNFTLKIRSTKLEDSAMYFCASRDRGSSYEQYFGPGTRLTVT.

V is TRBV18 and J is TRBJ1-2; no clear D. Per the germline V gene, CDR1 is KGHSH and CDR2 is LQKENI. CDR3 length: 15 amino acids. Trimming cost V 0 bases and J 4 bases, with 12 bases left between them. In DNA, the CDR3 is TGTGCCAGCTCACCACCCCGAGACACGTTCTATGGCTACACCTTC. Encoded protein: CASSPPRDTFYGYTF.

V and J are TRBV7-3 and TRBJ2-7, with 8 nucleotides matching TRBD2. The CDR3 length is 15 residues. V dropped 3 bases and J dropped 5; count of bases not matched to a gene: 9. Germline values: CDR1 SGHTA, CDR2 FQGTGA. Here the CDR3 reads CASSFGPGGYHEQYF. The CDR3 DNA reads as TGTGCCAGCAGCTTTGGACCGGGAGGGTACCACGAGCAGTACTTC.

The V gene is TRBV6-5, the J gene TRBJ1-2, with a possible D match to TRBD1 (5 bases). Germline assignment: CDR1 MNHEY and CDR2 SVGAGI. Trimming stripped 4 bases from V and 4 bases from J, with 16 bases between. The CDR3 has 15 amino acids. The CDR3 sequence: CASSSSGTASYGYTF. The DNA for the CDR3 is TGTGCCAGCAGTTCTTCTGGGACGGCGAGCTATGGCTACACCTTC.